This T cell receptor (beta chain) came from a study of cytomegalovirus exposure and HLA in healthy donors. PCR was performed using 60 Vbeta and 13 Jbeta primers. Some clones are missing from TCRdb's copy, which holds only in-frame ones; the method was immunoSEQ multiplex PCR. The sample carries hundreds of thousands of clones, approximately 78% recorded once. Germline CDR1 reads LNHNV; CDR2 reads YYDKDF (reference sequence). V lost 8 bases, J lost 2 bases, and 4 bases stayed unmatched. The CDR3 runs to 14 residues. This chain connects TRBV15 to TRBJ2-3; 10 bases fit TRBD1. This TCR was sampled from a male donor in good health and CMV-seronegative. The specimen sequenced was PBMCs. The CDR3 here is CATGGTGATDTQYF. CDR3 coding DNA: TGTGCCACCGGCGGGACAGGGGCCACAGATACGCAGTATTTT.